One and the same sample provided the 22 T cell receptor beta chains below, sequenced in a study of blood T cells in healthy people across ages. Combining a sample-barcoded 5' primer with a J-beta primer mix, a second PCR ran for 7 to 11 cycles. MiXCR was run by TCRdb on the 5' RACE reads, yielding one entry per CDR3 protein. The repertoire holds 750,000 to 950,000 distinct CDR3 sequences, with 53% as singletons. Source material: blood. The source of these receptors is a man older than 75 in good health.

This clonotype has only a few counts. The chain uses TRBV6-6 and TRBJ2-1; the match to TRBD2 covers 10 bases. This CDR3 has 15 amino acids. Germline loops: CDR1 MNHNY, CDR2 SVGAGI (reference sequence). V dropped 5 bases and J dropped 4; count of bases not matched to a gene: 5. In nucleotides, the CDR3 is TGTGCCAGCAGTAAGGGACTAGCGCTTTACAATGAGCAGTTCTTC. Protein product: CASSKGLALYNEQFF.

The chain has TRBV29-1 and TRBJ2-4, with 9 bases lining up with TRBD1. With the DNA end fitting TRBJ2-5 better, the J assignment may be wrong. The CDR3 extends over 14 amino acids. The V gene's germline CDR1 is SQVTM and CDR2 ANQGSEA. This chain's CDR3 is CSVLPLTGGETQYF. The CDR3 region has the DNA TGCAGCGTCCTTCCTTTGACAGGGGGAGAGACCCAGTACTTC.

The chain couples TRBV5-1 to TRBJ2-5; TRBD2 matches at 13 bases. The CDR3 is 18 amino acids. Germline V lookup: CDR1 SGHRS, CDR2 YFSETQ. J gave up 6 bases and V 1 base, and 12 bases lay outside the gene matches. CDR3 region: CASSLLGTSGVKYQTQYF. The CDR3 DNA reads TGCGCCAGCAGCTTGCTGGGGACTAGCGGGGTAAAGTACCAGACCCAGTACTTC.

V gene TRBV5-1 combines with J gene TRBJ1-1; 8 nucleotides align to TRBD1. Germline assignment: CDR1 SGHRS and CDR2 YFSETQ. The CDR3 runs to 14 residues. The V and J ends lost 0 bases and 5 bases, in that order; junction bases with no gene match: 3. This CDR3 is CASSLGQGKTEAFF. As DNA, the CDR3 is TGCGCCAGCAGCTTGGGACAGGGGAAAACTGAAGCTTTCTTT. The full variable domain, completed using reference TRBV5-1 and TRBJ1-1, is KAGVTQTPRYLIKTRGQQVTLSCSPISGHRSVSWYQQTPGQGLQFLFEYFSETQRNKGNFPGRFSGRQFSNSRSEMNVSTLELGDSALYLCASSLGQGKTEAFFGQGTRLTVV.

About this clonotype: One end of the junction varies from germline; a read error may be responsible. The chain joins TRBV6-1 to TRBJ2-7; D is perhaps TRBD1 (6 bases). Looked up from germline, CDR1 is MNHNS and CDR2 is SASEGT. The CDR3 runs 12 residues. The CDR3 is CASRDRWYEQYF. CDR3 nucleotide sequence: TGTGCCAGCAGGGACAGATGGTACGAGCAGTATTTC.

This rearrangement joins TRBV5-6 to TRBJ2-7; tentatively, D is TRBD1 or TRBD2 (5 bases each). The J call may not be correct, given that the DNA end is closer to TRBJ2-5. CDR3 size: 14 residues. Germline V gene sequence: CDR1 SGHDT, CDR2 YYEEEE. This CDR3 reads CASRNVGREETQYF. The CDR3 DNA is TGTGCCAGCAGGAATGTGGGACGAGAGGAGACCCAGTACTTC.

This clonotype was recorded once. V and J are TRBV20-1 and TRBJ2-1; the match to TRBD2 covers 9 bases. Unmatched junction bases numbered 16, after V lost 5 bases and J lost 8 bases. The germline V gene has CDR1 DFQATT and CDR2 SNEGSKA (reference sequence). The CDR3 contains 16 residues. CDR3 in amino acids: CSAPSRASGVNDEQFF. CDR3 DNA sequence: TGCAGTGCTCCCTCCCGGGCTAGCGGGGTGAACGATGAGCAGTTCTTC.

This clonotype has more than one count but fewer than ten. This chain uses TRBV6-1 with TRBJ2-5, with TRBD1 matching 9 bases. The closer fit of TRBJ2-7 to the DNA end suggests the J call may be wrong. The CDR3 loop spans 14 amino acids. Germline values: CDR1 MNHNS, CDR2 SASEGT. CDR3 nucleotides: TGTGCCAGCAGTGGACCGGGACAGGGTTCCGAGCAGTACTTC. It is translated as CASSGPGQGSEQYF.

V usage is TRBV7-9 and J usage is TRBJ2-3; 7 nucleotides align to TRBD1. From germline, CDR1 is SEHNR and CDR2 FQNEAQ (reference sequence). The J segment lost 14 bases and the V segment lost 0 bases, leaving 11 bases of the junction unmatched. The CDR3 contains 14 residues. The CDR3 nucleotides read TGTGCCAGCAGCTTAGCAGGGTCAGGGGGATACGCGTATTTT. This gives the protein CASSLAGSGGYAYF.

The table lists this clonotype with many counts. The chain recombines TRBV29-1 with TRBJ2-7; 10 bases agree with TRBD1. Germline assignment: CDR1 SQVTM and CDR2 ANQGSEA. After removal of 3 bases from V and 4 bases from J, the junction contained 6 bases not matched to a gene. The CDR3 covers 14 residues. The CDR3 bases are TGCAGCGTTGACGTAGCGGGACAGGGGTACGAGCAGTACTTC. Translated: CSVDVAGQGYEQYF.

This clonotype showed up just a few times. V usage is TRBV27 and J usage is TRBJ2-1, with TRBD1 as a possible D gene (5 bases). CDR3 length: 15 residues. V lost 2 bases and J 4 bases, leaving 12 bases between the germline ends. Germline loops: CDR1 MNHEY, CDR2 SMNVEV (reference sequence). CDR3 DNA: TGTGCCAGCAGTTTAGGGCAGGGTCAATACAATGAGCAGTTCTTC. It codes for CASSLGQGQYNEQFF.

V gene TRBV20-1 combines with J gene TRBJ2-5; D call uncertain. The J call may be wrong; the DNA end is better matched by TRBJ2-7. The CDR3 consists of 18 residues. CDR1 is DFQATT and CDR2 is SNEGSKA in the germline V gene (reference sequence). CDR3 protein: CSARDLTAQLSWDYEQYF. The CDR3 DNA reads TGCAGTGCTAGAGATCTAACGGCGCAGTTGTCGTGGGACTACGAGCAGTACTTC.

This clonotype has only a few counts. This chain uses TRBV29-1 with TRBJ2-7; D is possibly TRBD1 (5 bases). Trimming shortened V by 0 bases and J by 7 bases, and 16 bases separated the two germline ends. CDR3 size: 14 residues. Germline V gene data show CDR1 as SQVTM and CDR2 as ANQGSEA. The CDR3 is CSVEDVGRAGEQYF. In DNA form, the CDR3 reads TGCAGCGTTGAAGATGTGGGCAGGGCTGGGGAGCAGTACTTC.

The gene calls are TRBV20-1 and TRBJ1-3; 10 positions match TRBD1. Germline V gene sequence: CDR1 DFQATT, CDR2 SNEGSKA (reference sequence). Trimming at V came to 6 bases and at J to 1 base, leaving 3 bases not matched to a gene. The CDR3 has 14 amino acids. In DNA form, the CDR3 reads TGCAGTGCCGACAGGGGGCAATCTGGAAACACCATATATTTT. This encodes CSADRGQSGNTIYF.

V is TRBV7-2 and J is TRBJ2-7; D not resolved. Germline loops: CDR1 SGHTA, CDR2 FQGNSA. The CDR3 covers 15 residues. V was pared by 1 base and J by 3 bases, with 13 bases between. CDR3 protein: CASSLGFSYYYEQYF. The CDR3 region has the DNA TGTGCCAGCAGCTTAGGGTTTAGCTATTACTACGAGCAGTACTTC. Full variable domain (remainder filled in from reference TRBV7-2 and TRBJ2-7): GAGVSQSPSNKVTEKGKDVELRCDPISGHTALYWYRQSLGQGLEFLIYFQGNSAPDKSGLPSDRFSAERTGGSVSTLTIQRTQQEDSAVYLCASSLGFSYYYEQYFGPGTRLTVT.

The chain combines TRBV5-1 with TRBJ2-3; no reliable D call. Trimming took 0 bases from V and 4 from J, leaving 9 bases between them. The CDR3 is made up of 14 amino acids. Per the germline V gene, CDR1 is SGHRS and CDR2 is YFSETQ. CDR3 sequence reads: CASSLGSPADTQYF. Here the CDR3 DNA reads TGCGCCAGCAGCTTGGGTTCCCCCGCAGATACGCAGTATTTT.

The genes are TRBV20-1 and TRBJ2-7, with 7 bases that match TRBD2. The V and J ends lost 7 bases and 7 bases, in that order; junction bases with no gene match: 4. This CDR3 is built from 10 residues. Germline CDR1 and CDR2: DFQATT and SNEGSKA (reference sequence). In DNA, the CDR3 is TGCAGTGTCTCAGCGGGGGAGCAGTACTTC. As protein: CSVSAGEQYF.

The chain joins TRBV20-1 to TRBJ2-6; D gene uncertain. The CDR3 loop spans 15 amino acids. V was trimmed by 4 bases and J by 0 bases, leaving 10 bases between them. Germline lookup yields CDR1 DFQATT and CDR2 SNEGSKA (reference sequence). The CDR3 protein is CSAKNSFSGANVLTF. CDR3 DNA: TGCAGTGCTAAAAACAGCTTCTCTGGGGCCAACGTCCTGACTTTC.

The chain uses TRBV2 and TRBJ1-2; the D is unclear. Trimming removed 4 bases from V and 6 bases from J, with 9 bases in between. Germline V CDR1 and CDR2: SNHLY, FYNNEI. The CDR3 is made up of 12 amino acids. The CDR3 nucleotides are TGTGCCAGCAGTGGTCGGGTTCATGGCTACACCTTC. It codes for CASSGRVHGYTF.

The V call is TRBV20-1, the J call TRBJ1-6, with a weak D call TRBD1 (6 bases). Per the germline V gene, CDR1 is DFQATT and CDR2 is SNEGSKA (reference sequence). V lost 1 base, J lost 10 bases, and 14 bases lay in between. This CDR3 has 14 residues. Here the CDR3 DNA reads TGCAGTGCTAGAGGGCACAGGGATGGGTCACCCCTCCACTTT. This translates into CSARGHRDGSPLHF.

This chain joins TRBV7-2 and TRBJ2-2, with TRBD2 as a possible D gene (6 bases). The CDR3 contains 13 residues. CDR1 and CDR2 (germline): SGHTA, FQGNSA. V was clipped by 5 bases and J by 8 bases, with 12 bases between them. This CDR3 is CASSRLVSGELFF. CDR3 bases: TGTGCCAGCAGCCGACTAGTTTCGGGGGAGCTGTTTTTT.

V and J are TRBV12-3 or TRBV12-4 and TRBJ2-7, with D perhaps given as TRBD1 or TRBD2 (6 bases each). The CDR3 runs 14 residues. V gave up 8 bases and J gave up 3 bases, with 17 bases separating them. CDR3 in amino acids: CASAEAEGGYEQYF. CDR3 sequence (DNA): TGTGCCAGCGCGGAGGCGGAGGGGGGCTACGAGCAGTACTTC.